The subject of this entry is one T cell receptor beta chain. This clonotype was picked up a small number of times. Which antigen it targets is not known. Per-base qualities were not stored, and no clone one base away is much larger. The entry originates in a study of T-cell memory formation after mild COVID-19 (dated by TCRdb to about 2021). Concerning the study at large: Most TCR sequence clusters were specific to one of the two donors. Longitudinal TCRalpha and TCRbeta repertoire sequencing tracked T-cell clones expanding and contracting after mild COVID-19 in a couple of donors. The cohort was made up of two young adult volunteers, one female and one male, who were previously healthy. Study-wide findings and limitations: Clones that contracted from day 15 to 85 showed balanced CD4/CD8 phenotypes, whereas a second wave of clones that expanded from day 15 to 37 leaned towards CD4+. The study covered only two mild cases, and larger cohorts including severe cases with pre-infection samples were considered necessary. Contracting CD4+ clones turned up mainly in the CM and EM memory subsets, whereas EMRA was where CD8+ clones were enriched. The detection of some responding clones in pre-infection memory suggests that pre-existing cross-reactive memory T cells joined the SARS-CoV-2 response. SARS-CoV-2 specificity was not confirmed for the second-wave clones peaking on day 37.

Ficoll-Paque density gradient centrifugation was the method used to isolate PBMCs. TCRdb records Illumina NovaSeq 6000 as the sequencer. TCRalpha and TCRbeta cDNA libraries were constructed by 5'RACE with constant-segment primers, with sample barcodes and unique molecular identifiers being introduced. Trizol reagent was used to extract RNA from every sample. Libraries were amplified in two PCR steps, with a second sample barcode and Illumina TruSeq adapters added in the second step. Sequencing of libraries was performed on an Illumina NovaSeq with 2 x 150 bp paired-end reads. The paper's data handling went like this. With migec v1.2.7, reads were demultiplexed and then collapsed into UMI-guided consensus sequences. Using mixcr v2.1.11, UMI consensuses were aligned to TRA and TRB V and J templates and then assembled into clonotypes. Expanded or contracted clonotypes were those called significant by both edgeR and NoisET, with noise models trained on biological replicates. For edgeR calls, the cutoffs were a false discovery rate-adjusted p below 0.01 and a log2 fold-change threshold of 1. As an exploratory analysis of dynamics, max-normalized trajectories of the 1000 most abundant clonotypes were examined with PCA combined with hierarchical clustering. Each responding clone was given a CD4 or CD8 phenotype based on the CD4+ and CD8+ repertoires, which had been sequenced separately. TCRdb itself trimmed the public reads at Q25 with fastp, ran MiXCR and retained productive beta chains. Rows matching on CDR3 protein sequence are summarized as one entry with the most common DNA and genes. TCRdb's processing, not the authors' own work, is the source of the V and J calls. The sample records about 150,000 distinct CDR3 sequences, approximately 25% of which are singletons. The ten largest make up less than 25% of the sample.

CDR1 is given as LNHNV and CDR2 as YYDKDF, both from the germline V gene (reference sequence). Inclusive of the bounding cysteine and phenylalanine, the CDR3 is 14 residues long. The only DNA kept is the CDR3, 42 bases in frame from the first base. V loses 7 bases, J loses 6 bases, and the germline ends lie 16 bases apart. What was sequenced was PBMCs or a T cell subset sorted from them (not recorded which). The clonotype comes from an adult woman who had mild COVID-19 (a few samples of this study predate the infection). The sample titles of this study are shuffled in the database, so cell type and time point are left out; the donor was told from shared clones. The chain couples TRBV15 to TRBJ2-1; no D gene call is confident. The sequence in DNA is TGTGCCACCACCGAGGATAGGTTGGCCAATGAGCAGTTCTTC. This codes for CATTEDRLANEQFF. This CDR3, with the reference TRBV15 and TRBJ2-1 proteins standing in past its ends, gives the full variable domain DAMVIQNPRYQVTQFGKPVTLSCSQTLNHNVMYWYQQKSSQAPKLLFHYYDKDFNNEADTPDNFQSRRPNTSFCFLDIRSPGLGDTAMYLCATTEDRLANEQFFGPGTRLTVL.